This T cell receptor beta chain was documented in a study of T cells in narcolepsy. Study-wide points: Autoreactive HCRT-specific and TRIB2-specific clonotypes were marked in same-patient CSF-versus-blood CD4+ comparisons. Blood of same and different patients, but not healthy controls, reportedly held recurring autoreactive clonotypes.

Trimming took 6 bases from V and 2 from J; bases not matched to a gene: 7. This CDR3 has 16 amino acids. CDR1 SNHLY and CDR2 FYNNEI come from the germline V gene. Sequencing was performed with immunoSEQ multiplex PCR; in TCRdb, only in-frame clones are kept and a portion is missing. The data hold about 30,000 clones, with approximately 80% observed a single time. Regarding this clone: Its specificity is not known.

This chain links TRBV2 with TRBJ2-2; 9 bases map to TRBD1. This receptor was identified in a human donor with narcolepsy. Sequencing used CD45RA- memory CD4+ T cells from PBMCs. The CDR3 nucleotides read TGTGCCAGCAGAGACAGGGGGTCCAGAAACACCGGGGAGCTGTTTTTT. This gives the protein CASRDRGSRNTGELFF.